This T cell receptor beta chain was recorded in a study of control samples from healthy donors and cancer patients. Here immunoSEQ multiplex PCR was the method, and the copy in TCRdb shows in-frame clones only, minus some. Seen here are about 120,000 clones, approximately 90% observed once, and the top ten hold 2% to 2.5%. From germline, CDR1 is SGHRS and CDR2 YFSETQ. The V and J ends lost 4 bases and 7 bases, in that order; junction bases with no gene match: 7. This CDR3 has 14 residues. What was sequenced was blood. This sequence joins TRBV5-1 and TRBJ1-2; 10 nucleotides line up with TRBD1. The receptor was isolated from a woman in her 70s in good health. This CDR3 is CASSGGQGGGGYTF. The CDR3 coding sequence is TGCGCCAGCAGCGGAGGACAGGGGGGGGGTGGCTACACCTTC. Filled out from reference TRBV5-1 and TRBJ1-2, the complete variable domain reads KAGVTQTPRYLIKTRGQQVTLSCSPISGHRSVSWYQQTPGQGLQFLFEYFSETQRNKGNFPGRFSGRQFSNSRSEMNVSTLELGDSALYLCASSGGQGGGGYTFGSGTRLTVV.